The TCR beta chain described here comes from a study of T cells after yellow fever vaccination. Study information: Where fractions had low cell numbers, libraries were prepared from them with the SMART-Seq v4 Ultra Low Input RNA kit. Study findings and constraints: Only a minor proportion of clonotypes was detected across both CD4 and CD8 compartments.

The CDR3 runs 16 residues. Germline CDR1 MNHEY, CDR2 SMNVEV (reference sequence). Each CDR3 protein is one row after TCRdb ran MiXCR on the 5' RACE reads. The sample consists of 450,000 to 650,000 distinct CDR3 sequences, approximately 12% of them appearing once. As regards this clonotype: Antigen unknown. Relative to the germline gene, one junction end is altered; a read error may explain this.

The chain carries TRBV27 and TRBJ2-5; 8 bases agree with TRBD2. The source material was PBMCs, sampled on the day of the yellow fever booster vaccination. The clonotype originates from a man aged 25-45 years who received the YFV17D yellow fever vaccine. The CDR3 here is CTSSFTGGGSQETQYF. The CDR3 nucleotides read TGTACCAGCAGTTTCACGGGGGGGGGCTCCCAAGAGACCCAGTACTTC.